This T cell receptor (beta chain) came from a study of regulatory T cells in long-lasting Graves disease. The V gene's germline CDR1 is SGDLS and CDR2 YYNGEE. This CDR3 region has 15 residues. V was shortened by 0 bases and J by 5 bases, with 15 bases between the two germline ends. The authors built TCR beta libraries using iRepertoire HTBI primers and Arm-PCR of CDR3 regions. The authors' processing: Samples revealed fewer than 65 TRBV and over 12 TRBJ segments. Each CDR3 protein is one row after TCRdb ran MiXCR on the multiplex PCR reads. TCRdb, not the original authors, processed these V and J calls. The sample holds roughly 300,000 distinct CDR3 sequences, approximately 20% seen once. Turning to this clonotype: Antigen specificity is unknown.

Time point given: persistent/refractory GD, antithyroid drugs over 5 years with positive TRAb. PBMC RNA was the source of the TCR library. Study-level results: Repertoires from persistent disease leaned toward TRBV28, TRBJ1-2 and TRBJ2-5.

Sequenced material: peripheral blood mononuclear cells (PBMCs), taken when the disease was refractory, from a patient treated with antithyroid drugs. The V gene is TRBV9, the J gene TRBJ2-7, with D possibly TRBD1 on 5 matching bases. This receptor was obtained from a female donor with Graves disease. In DNA form, the CDR3 reads TGTGCCAGCAGCGTAGGATCCAGGGATAGCAACGAGCAGTACTTC. Translation: CASSVGSRDSNEQYF.